This TCR beta chain is from a study of T-cell reconstitution after alpha-beta-depleted transplantation in children. Study-level points and caveats: The study traced high day-60 TCRbeta diversity in some patients to surviving recipient T cells and thymic progenitors.

Per the germline V gene, CDR1 is SGHRS and CDR2 is YFSETQ. V shed 1 base and J 5 bases; nucleotides not matched to a gene: 18. CDR3 length: 19 amino acids. The authors prepared the TCRbeta library with unique molecular identifiers. Using its own MiXCR run on the PCR reads, TCRdb lists one record per CDR3 protein. The sample has around 180,000 distinct CDR3 sequences, over 8.5% seen once; the top ten hold less than 15%. This clonotype was recorded many times. Its cognate antigen is unknown. The rearrangement uses TRBV5-1 and TRBJ2-7; 10 bases agree with TRBD1. Sample: PBMCs, taken before TCRalphabeta/CD19-depleted stem cell transplant. This clonotype was sampled from a boy younger than 10 with acute myeloid leukemia, due to receive a stem cell transplant. CDR3 nucleotide sequence: TGCGCCAGCAGCTTGTCGAGCGCCCTTGGGGACAGGGGTTCCAACGAGCAGTACGTC. This translates into CASSLSSALGDRGSNEQYV.